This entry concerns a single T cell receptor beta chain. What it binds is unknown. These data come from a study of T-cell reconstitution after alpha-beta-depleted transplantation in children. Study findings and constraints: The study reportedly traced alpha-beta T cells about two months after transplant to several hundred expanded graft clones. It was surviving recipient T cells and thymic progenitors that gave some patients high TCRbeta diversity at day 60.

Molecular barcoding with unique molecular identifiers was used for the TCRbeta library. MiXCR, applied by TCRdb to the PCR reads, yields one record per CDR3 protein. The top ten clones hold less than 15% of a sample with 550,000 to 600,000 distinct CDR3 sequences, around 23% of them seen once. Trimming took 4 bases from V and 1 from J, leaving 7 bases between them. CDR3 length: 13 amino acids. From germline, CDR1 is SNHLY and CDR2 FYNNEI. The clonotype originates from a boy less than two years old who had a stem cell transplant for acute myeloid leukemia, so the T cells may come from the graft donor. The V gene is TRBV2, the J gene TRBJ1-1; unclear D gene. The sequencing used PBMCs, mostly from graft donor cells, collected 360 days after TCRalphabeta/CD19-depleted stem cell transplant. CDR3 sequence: CASSVAENTEAFF. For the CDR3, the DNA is TGTGCCAGCAGTGTCGCAGAGAACACTGAAGCTTTCTTT.